A single sample is the source of the 31 T cell receptor beta chains below, sequenced in a study of regulatory T cells in long-lasting Graves disease. Libraries of TCR beta came from iRepertoire HTBI primers plus Arm-PCR of CDR3 regions. MiXCR, applied by TCRdb to the multiplex PCR reads, yields one record per CDR3 protein. The repertoire holds approximately 440,000 distinct CDR3 sequences, roughly a quarter seen once, with roughly 28% in the top ten. Stated time point: persistent/refractory GD, antithyroid drugs over 5 years with positive TRAb. From RNA extracted from PBMCs, the TCR library was made. Sequencing was performed on peripheral blood mononuclear cells (PBMCs), taken when the disease was refractory, from a patient treated with antithyroid drugs. Source of these receptors: a female donor with Graves disease.

A remark on this clonotype: A much larger clone differs from this one at a single base, so this may be a read error. The CDR3 DNA sequence: TGTGCCGGCAGCAGAGGTGCAGGGGATGAAAAACTGTTTTTT. Amino acid sequence: CAGSRGAGDEKLFF. The chain couples TRBV6-1 to TRBJ1-4; D possibly corresponds to TRBD1 (6 bases). Germline V gene sequence: CDR1 MNHNS, CDR2 SASEGT. The CDR3 is 14 residues long.

The chain employs TRBV5-1 and TRBJ1-5; D is uncertain. Germline V lookup: CDR1 SGHRS, CDR2 YFSETQ. The length of the CDR3 is 15 residues. Trimming took off 3 bases at V and 3 bases at J, with 13 bases between the two ends. This CDR3 reads CASSSINRYNQPQHF. The CDR3 coding sequence is TGCGCCAGCAGCTCGATTAACAGATACAATCAGCCCCAGCATTTT.

DNA for the CDR3: TGTGCCAGCGTTCGCCAGGACAACATGAACACTGAAGCTTTCTTT. Amino acids: CASVRQDNMNTEAFF. The chain uses TRBV18 and TRBJ1-1, with D perhaps matching TRBD1 (5 bases). CDR1 and CDR2 from the germline V gene are KGHSH and LQKENI. Trimming shortened V by 8 bases and J by 0 bases, and 16 bases separated the two germline ends. This CDR3 spans 15 amino acids.

The J gene is TRBJ2-1, the V gene TRBV20-1; 8 nucleotides align to TRBD2. V trimming: 4 bases; J trimming: 8 bases; junction bases outside the gene matches: 7. The germline V gene encodes CDR1 DFQATT and CDR2 SNEGSKA (reference sequence). The CDR3 spans 13 residues. The CDR3 reads CSAKAGVKDEQFF. As DNA, the CDR3 is TGCAGTGCTAAAGCGGGAGTTAAGGATGAGCAGTTCTTC.

This clonotype has ten or more counts. The chain joins TRBV29-1 to TRBJ2-7, with 7 bases aligning to TRBD2. Germline lookup yields CDR1 SQVTM and CDR2 ANQGSEA. J was trimmed by 6 bases and V by 1 base; bases with no gene match: 6. CDR3 size: 13 residues. The DNA for the CDR3 is TGCAGCGTTGAAGCGGGAGGACGAATCGAGCAGTACTTC. This encodes CSVEAGGRIEQYF.

The chain carries TRBV5-1 and TRBJ2-3, with D unresolved. The CDR3 contains 14 residues. Germline V lookup: CDR1 SGHRS, CDR2 YFSETQ. With 0 bases removed from V and 3 bases from J, the gap between germline ends came to 8 bases. Written as DNA, the CDR3 is TGCGCCAGCAGCTTGGCGACGGCTACAGATACGCAGTATTTT. As protein: CASSLATATDTQYF.

This chain uses TRBV7-9 with TRBJ1-6, with D uncertain. This CDR3 spans 15 amino acids. Trimming cost V 5 bases and J 2 bases, with 10 bases left between them. The germline CDR1 and CDR2 sequences are SEHNR and FQNEAQ (reference sequence). CDR3 protein: CASSRTDPYNSPLHF. CDR3 sequence (DNA): TGTGCCAGCAGCCGAACAGACCCCTATAATTCACCCCTCCACTTT. Variable domain in full (rest from reference TRBV7-9 and TRBJ1-6): DTGVSQNPRHKITKRGQNVTFRCDPISEHNRLYWYRQTLGQGPEFLTYFQNEAQLEKSRLLSDRFSAERPKGSFSTLEIQRTEQGDSAMYLCASSRTDPYNSPLHFGNGTRLTVT.

Ten or more counts support this clonotype. The V and J genes are TRBV2 and TRBJ1-3; D is unresolved. The length of the CDR3 is 15 residues. Trimming took 2 bases from V and 0 from J, leaving 8 bases between them. Germline V gives CDR1 SNHLY, CDR2 FYNNEI. The CDR3 spells CASSEIGNSGNTIYF. CDR3 bases: TGTGCCAGCAGTGAAATCGGCAACTCTGGAAACACCATATATTTT.

In the case of this clonotype: One junction end does not reproduce the germline sequence, and a read error may be involved. This sequence joins TRBV11-2 and TRBJ2-2, with 8 bases identical to TRBD1. CDR1 and CDR2 (germline): SGHAT, FQNNGV. There are 15 residues in the CDR3. This chain's CDR3 is CAGSFKDRVTGELFF. CDR3 bases: TGTGCCGGCAGCTTCAAGGACAGGGTCACCGGGGAGCTGTTTTTT. The variable domain in full, with the rest retrieved from reference TRBV11-2 and TRBJ2-2, is EAGVAQSPRYKIIEKRQSVAFWCNPISGHATLYWYQQILGQGPKLLIQFQNNGVVDDSQLPKDRFSAERLKGVDSTLKIQPAKLEDSAVYLCAGSFKDRVTGELFFGEGSRLTVL.

This clonotype occurred a few times. The CDR3 DNA reads TGCGCCAGCAGCCAAGGACAGGACCTACAGAACACTGAAGCTTTCTTT. The encoded protein is CASSQGQDLQNTEAFF. The V gene is TRBV5-1, the J gene TRBJ1-1, with 7 bases aligning to TRBD1. V shed 4 bases, J shed 1 base, and the junction held 10 bases outside the gene matches. This CDR3 contains 16 residues. Per germline, CDR1 SGHRS and CDR2 YFSETQ.

This clonotype came up a few times. The chain employs TRBV30 and TRBJ2-7; 9 bases match TRBD1. V trimming: 3 bases; J trimming: 3 bases; junction bases outside the gene matches: 3. Germline-derived CDR1 and CDR2 are GTSNPN and SVGIG (reference sequence). The CDR3 extends over 13 amino acids. CDR3 residues: CAWSRDRVYEQYF. The CDR3 nucleotides are TGTGCCTGGAGCCGGGACAGGGTCTACGAGCAGTACTTC.

The sample holds a few counts of this clonotype. The chain has TRBV7-2 and TRBJ2-5; TRBD2 might be the D (6 bases). CDR3 length: 15 residues. CDR1 is SGHTA and CDR2 is FQGNSA in the germline V gene. V lost 1 base, J lost 1 base, and 10 bases lay in between. The CDR3 spells CASSLVGLTQETQYF. The CDR3 DNA follows: TGTGCCAGCAGCTTAGTGGGACTTACCCAAGAGACCCAGTACTTC.

This clonotype has at least ten counts. The V and J genes are TRBV15 and TRBJ2-5; 7 bases line up with TRBD2. Germline CDR1 LNHNV, CDR2 YYDKDF (reference sequence). Trimming cost V 3 bases and J 3 bases; bases outside gene matches: 7. This CDR3 is built from 15 residues. CDR3 DNA: TGTGCCACCAGCAGTGGTGGGAGGGCTGAAGAGACCCAGTACTTC. Translated, it gives CATSSGGRAEETQYF.

This clonotype was observed at least ten times. The rearrangement joins TRBV2 to TRBJ2-2, with 10 bases lining up with TRBD1. CDR1 SNHLY and CDR2 FYNNEI come from the germline V gene. This CDR3 is built from 16 residues. Trimming took 4 bases from V and 3 from J; bases not matched to a gene: 5. DNA of the CDR3: TGTGCCAGCAGTGGGCCCGGGACAGGGGACACCGGGGAGCTGTTTTTT. Its translation: CASSGPGTGDTGELFF.

This chain connects TRBV7-3 to TRBJ2-3; a possible D gene is TRBD2 (6 bases). Germline V gene sequence: CDR1 SGHTA, CDR2 FQGTGA. This CDR3 contains 14 residues. V was trimmed by 5 bases and J by 2 bases, leaving 11 bases between them. The CDR3 protein is CASSPTSNTDTQYF. The CDR3 coding sequence is TGTGCCAGCAGCCCGACTAGTAACACAGATACGCAGTATTTT.

This clonotype was detected ten times or more. V is TRBV20-1 and J is TRBJ1-1; TRBD1 might be the D (5 bases). V was pared by 1 base and J by 4 bases, with 19 bases between. Germline-derived CDR1 and CDR2 are DFQATT and SNEGSKA (reference sequence). The CDR3 is made up of 16 amino acids. This chain's CDR3 is CSARVFGMGTRTEAFF. The CDR3 DNA is TGCAGTGCTAGAGTGTTCGGTATGGGGACGCGCACTGAAGCTTTCTTT.

The chain joins TRBV6-2 or TRBV6-3 to TRBJ2-7; D uncertain. Trimming removed 8 bases from V and 2 bases from J, with 7 bases in between. The germline V gene has CDR1 MNHEY and CDR2 SVGEGT. The CDR3 length is 11 residues. The CDR3 bases are TGTGCCAGCCACACAGCCTACGAGCAGTACTTC. Its protein is CASHTAYEQYF.

On this clonotype: One end of the junction does not line up with germline, which may come from a read error. V and J are TRBV6-2 or TRBV6-3 and TRBJ2-2; 9 bases line up with TRBD2. The CDR3 runs 17 residues. Germline V gene sequence: CDR1 MNHEY, CDR2 SVGEGT. In DNA, the CDR3 is TGTGCCAGCAGTTACAGTCTAAGCGGGAGGAATACCGGGGAACTGTTTTTT. Residues: CASSYSLSGRNTGELFF.

Regarding this clonotype: A read error may account for a junction end that differs from germline. The V and J genes are TRBV2 and TRBJ2-1; possibly TRBD2 for D (6 bases). The germline gives CDR1 SNHLY, CDR2 FYNNEI. The CDR3 has 15 amino acids. DNA for the CDR3: TGTGCCAGCAGTAAACTAGCAGACCACTACATTGAGCAGTCCTTC. The encoded protein is CASSKLADHYIEQSF.

This clonotype appeared a few times. The chain employs TRBV19 and TRBJ2-5, with a possible D match to TRBD2 (6 bases). Germline V lookup: CDR1 LNHDA, CDR2 SQIVND (reference sequence). The CDR3 consists of 15 residues. Trimming stripped 6 bases from V and 5 bases from J, with 19 bases between. The CDR3 bases are TGTGCCAGTAGAAAATCCGGGCCGGCGGGGGAGACCCAGTACTTC. Residues: CASRKSGPAGETQYF.

This clonotype has ten or more counts. The chain has TRBV11-1 and TRBJ2-5; D perhaps matches TRBD2 (5 bases). V lost 3 bases and J lost 5, with 10 bases in between. This CDR3 is built from 13 residues. CDR1 is SGHAT and CDR2 is FQDESV in the germline V gene (reference sequence). The CDR3 spells CASSFGVQETQYF. The CDR3 DNA reads TGTGCCAGCAGCTTCGGGGTTCAGGAGACCCAGTACTTC.

Remarks on this clonotype: This may be a read error, as it is one base from a much larger clone. V is TRBV28 and J is TRBJ2-7; 10 bases agree with TRBD2. Per germline, CDR1 MDHEN and CDR2 SYDVKM. CDR3 length equals 15 residues. The CDR3 DNA is TGTGCCAGCAAGCGGGGGAGCGGGAGGGCCGACGAGCGGTACTTC. Protein sequence: CASKRGSGRADERYF.

The rearrangement links TRBV7-2 to TRBJ2-5; maybe TRBD1 (5 bases). Germline V gene sequence: CDR1 SGHTA, CDR2 FQGNSA. The CDR3 is 16 amino acids. Trimming took 1 base from V and 3 from J, leaving 15 bases between them. The CDR3 reads CASSLVGSRVEETQYF. The CDR3 region has the DNA TGTGCCAGCAGCTTAGTGGGTAGCAGGGTTGAAGAGACCCAGTACTTC.

The rearrangement joins TRBV27 to TRBJ1-2; 8 bases are shared with TRBD1. The CDR3 runs to 13 residues. Trimming at V came to 2 bases and at J to 8 bases, leaving 4 bases not matched to a gene. The germline gives CDR1 MNHEY, CDR2 SMNVEV (reference sequence). The CDR3 is CASSLQGARGYTF. The CDR3 DNA follows: TGTGCCAGCAGTTTACAGGGGGCAAGGGGCTACACCTTC.

This clonotype was counted ten times or more. CDR3 nucleotide sequence: TGTGCCAGCAGTTCAAGGGTAGCTGAAGCTTTCTTT. Amino acid sequence: CASSSRVAEAFF. The chain carries TRBV12-3 or TRBV12-4 and TRBJ1-1; D remains unclear. The CDR3 is 12 residues long. V was trimmed by 4 bases and J by 6 bases, leaving 9 bases between them.

V gene TRBV7-2 combines with J gene TRBJ1-5; 8 bases agree with TRBD1. CDR3 length equals 15 residues. The V segment lost 1 base and the J segment 5 bases; nucleotides outside the gene matches: 4. CDR1 and CDR2 (germline): SGHTA, FQGNSA. CDR3 region: CASSLVSTGDQPQHF. In DNA, the CDR3 is TGTGCCAGCAGCTTAGTTTCGACAGGGGATCAGCCCCAGCATTTT.

This chain links TRBV9 with TRBJ2-1; the D gene is possibly TRBD2 (7 bases). The CDR3 consists of 16 residues. Germline CDR1 is SGDLS and CDR2 is YYNGEE. V lost 0 bases to trimming and J lost 2 bases, with 12 bases between them. In nucleotides, the CDR3 is TGTGCCAGCAGCGTAGCTAGGGAGGGGGCCTACAATGAGCAGTTCTTC. Translation gives CASSVAREGAYNEQFF.

This clonotype was observed at least ten times. V usage is TRBV20-1 and J usage is TRBJ2-5; no definite D call. This CDR3 is built from 13 residues. V lost 5 bases to trimming and J lost 4 bases, with 14 bases between them. Germline CDR1 and CDR2: DFQATT and SNEGSKA (reference sequence). CDR3 nucleotides: TGCAGTGCTGACCCCTCGGACGGAGAGACCCAGTACTTC. Residues: CSADPSDGETQYF.

This clonotype showed up just once. At one boundary the junction diverges from the germline segment, which might be a read error. The chain uses TRBV7-9 and TRBJ1-2; possible D gene TRBD1, 6 bases. In germline, CDR1 is SEHNR, CDR2 FQNEAQ (reference sequence). The length of the CDR3 is 13 residues. The chain's CDR3 is CASNLGQSDGYTF. The CDR3 DNA is TGTGCCAGCAACTTAGGACAGTCTGATGGCTACACCTTC.

This clonotype has just a few counts. The gene calls are TRBV19 and TRBJ1-5; maybe TRBD1 (5 bases). In germline, CDR1 is LNHDA, CDR2 SQIVND (reference sequence). V was shortened by 6 bases and J by 1 base, with 19 bases between the two germline ends. The CDR3 consists of 17 residues. The DNA for the CDR3 is TGTGCCAGTAGACCCCGCGGCGGGGGAGGGAGCAATCAGCCCCAGCATTTT. Translation: CASRPRGGGGSNQPQHF.

This clonotype showed up many times. V gene TRBV2 combines with J gene TRBJ2-5, with D unclear. The CDR3 loop spans 11 amino acids. Per germline, CDR1 SNHLY and CDR2 FYNNEI. V lost 7 bases, J lost 9 bases, and 12 bases lay in between. The CDR3 sequence is CASKDGPAQYF. The CDR3 DNA is TGTGCCAGCAAGGATGGGCCGGCCCAGTACTTC.